One and the same sample provided the 24 T cell receptor beta chains below, sequenced in a study of metastatic and nonmetastatic thyroid tumors. No patient had received any treatment before thyroid surgery. MiXCR reprocessed the PCR reads for TCRdb. The table has 21,000 or so clones, approximately 23% seen once. The sample taken for sequencing was tumor tissue. The receptors were sampled from a female donor with papillary thyroid cancer or a benign thyroid nodule (not recorded which). Some clones in this sample may be carry-over from other donors' samples.

This clone was found a few times. The V call is TRBV11-2, the J call TRBJ2-1; 8 nucleotides match TRBD2. Trimming took 5 bases from V and 1 from J; bases not matched to a gene: 13. From germline, CDR1 is SGHAT and CDR2 FQNNGV. The CDR3 is made up of 18 amino acids. The CDR3 is CASSPPVLAVLSYNEQFF. The CDR3 nucleotides read TGTGCCAGCAGCCCCCCCGTACTAGCGGTATTGTCCTACAATGAGCAGTTCTTC.

This clone came up a few times. This chain links TRBV4-1 with TRBJ1-2; weak D call: TRBD1 (5 bases). With 4 bases removed from V and 4 bases from J, the gap between germline ends came to 16 bases. Germline CDR1 reads MGHRA; CDR2 reads YSYEKL. The CDR3 runs 15 residues. The DNA for the CDR3 is TGCGCCAGCAGCCTGACGGGGGGGGATCCCTATGGCTACACCTTC. Amino acids: CASSLTGGDPYGYTF.

The chain has TRBV5-1 and TRBJ1-2, with 9 bases aligning to TRBD1. This CDR3 has 14 amino acids. Trimming removed 0 bases from V and 5 bases from J; junction bases left unmatched: 2. Germline V gene lookup returns CDR1 SGHRS and CDR2 YFSETQ. For the CDR3, the DNA is TGCGCCAGCAGCTTGGACAGGGGGCGTTATGGCTACACCTTC. Protein product: CASSLDRGRYGYTF.

This clone was observed many times. This chain connects TRBV28 to TRBJ1-5; TRBD1 matches at 8 bases. The CDR3 covers 15 residues. The V gene end was trimmed by 5 bases and the J gene end by 5 bases; junction bases not matched to a gene: 8. Germline CDR1 and CDR2: MDHEN and SYDVKM. The CDR3 DNA follows: TGTGCCAGCAGTGGCGGGACAGGAAACGATCAGCCCCAGCATTTT. Translated: CASSGGTGNDQPQHF. Supplemented by reference TRBV28 and TRBJ1-5, the full variable domain reads DVKVTQSSRYLVKRTGEKVFLECVQDMDHENMFWYRQDPGLGLRLIYFSYDVKMKEKGDIPEGYSVSREKKERFSLILESASTNQTSMYLCASSGGTGNDQPQHFGDGTRLSIL.

This clone was observed a handful of times. The gene calls are TRBV5-1 and TRBJ1-5, with TRBD1 identical over 7 bases. The V gene's germline CDR1 is SGHRS and CDR2 YFSETQ. The CDR3 is made up of 14 amino acids. V dropped 0 bases and J dropped 5; count of bases not matched to a gene: 2. The CDR3 is CASSLGTGYQPQHF. In DNA, the CDR3 is TGCGCCAGCAGCTTGGGGACAGGATATCAGCCCCAGCATTTT.

This clone was seen repeatedly, ten times or more. The V call is TRBV9, the J call TRBJ2-5, with 8 nucleotides matching TRBD2. V was clipped by 0 bases and J by 4 bases; unmatched bases: 8. CDR3 length: 16 amino acids. Germline V gene sequence: CDR1 SGDLS, CDR2 YYNGEE. The CDR3 loop is CASSVDGSGIRETQYF. The DNA for the CDR3 is TGTGCCAGCAGCGTAGATGGTAGCGGGATTAGAGAGACCCAGTACTTC.

Sample share makes this clone medium-sized. The gene calls are TRBV6-1 and TRBJ2-3; D call uncertain. CDR1 is MNHNS, CDR2 SASEGT, per germline. Trimming left V 6 bases short and J 5 bases short, with 12 bases between. The CDR3 runs 13 residues. CDR3 sequence: CASSRPPVDTQYF. Written as DNA, the CDR3 is TGTGCCAGCAGCCGGCCCCCTGTAGATACGCAGTATTTT.

This clone was detected many times. Since a much larger clone is just one base distant, this may be a read error. At the DNA level, this CDR3 is encoded by other sequences in the same sample as well. The chain uses TRBV5-6 and TRBJ2-5; 10 bases map to TRBD2. The CDR3 length is 15 residues. Germline CDR1 reads SGHDT; CDR2 reads YYEEEE. The CDR3 coding sequence is TGTGCCAGCAGCTTCACACTAGCGGGAAAAGAGACCCAATACTTC. Translating it yields CASSFTLAGKETQYF.

The rearrangement links TRBV9 to TRBJ2-3; D gene unclear. This CDR3 spans 15 amino acids. CDR1 is SGDLS and CDR2 is YYNGEE in the germline V gene. V lost 4 bases and J 4 bases, leaving 16 bases between the germline ends. The CDR3 loop reads CASSQESSRADTQYF. The DNA of the CDR3 is TGTGCCAGCAGCCAAGAGTCGTCTCGGGCAGATACGCAGTATTTT.

V is TRBV12-3 or TRBV12-4 and J is TRBJ2-7, with D uncertain. Trimming took 3 bases from V and 1 from J, leaving 10 bases between them. The CDR3 spans 14 residues. Written as DNA, the CDR3 is TGTGCCAGCAGTTTTTCTGTCGAGTCCTACGAGCAGTACTTC. Translated: CASSFSVESYEQYF.

This clone was seen ten or more times. The chain couples TRBV7-2 to TRBJ2-1, with TRBD2 matching 16 bases. From germline, CDR1 is SGHTA and CDR2 FQGNSA. Trimming at V came to 5 bases and at J to 0 bases, leaving 10 bases not matched to a gene. This CDR3 has 20 amino acids. The CDR3 region has the DNA TGTGCCAGCAGCACATCCGGGACTAGCGGGGGGGATGGCTCCTACAATGAGCAGTTCTTC. Its translation: CASSTSGTSGGDGSYNEQFF.

This chain joins TRBV24-1 and TRBJ1-2; possible D gene TRBD1, 5 bases. The germline V and J ends were trimmed by 6 bases and 7 bases, with 23 bases remaining between them. CDR1 and CDR2 from the germline V gene are KGHDR and SFDVKD. This CDR3 region has 16 residues. The DNA of the CDR3 is TGTGCCACCAGTTTGCCGCCCACGGCCAGGGAATCTGGCTACACCTTC. This gives the protein CATSLPPTARESGYTF.

This clone rates as medium-sized (0.01 to 0.1%). The J gene is TRBJ1-1, the V gene TRBV7-2; D is unclear. The CDR3 is 13 residues long. V lost 5 bases to trimming and J lost 3 bases, with 10 bases between them. The germline V gene encodes CDR1 SGHTA and CDR2 FQGNSA. CDR3: CASSPRSDTEAFF. For the CDR3, the DNA is TGTGCCAGCAGCCCCAGGAGTGACACTGAAGCTTTCTTT. Variable domain in full (rest from reference TRBV7-2 and TRBJ1-1): GAGVSQSPSNKVTEKGKDVELRCDPISGHTALYWYRQSLGQGLEFLIYFQGNSAPDKSGLPSDRFSAERTGGSVSTLTIQRTQQEDSAVYLCASSPRSDTEAFFGQGTRLTVV.

V is TRBV4-2 and J is TRBJ1-5; the D is unclear. CDR1 and CDR2 from the germline V gene are LGHNA and YNFKEQ. Trimming pared 0 bases from V and 5 bases from J, leaving 11 bases between. The CDR3 runs 15 residues. The CDR3 DNA reads as TGTGCCAGCAGCCAAGAGCGGGGAGGGCATCAGCCCCAGCATTTT. Protein sequence: CASSQERGGHQPQHF.

V usage is TRBV5-6 and J usage is TRBJ2-5; 9 nucleotides match TRBD1. With 4 bases clipped from V and 1 base from J, the junction kept 8 bases outside the gene matches. The V gene's germline CDR1 is SGHDT and CDR2 YYEEEE. This CDR3 region has 16 residues. The CDR3 reads CASSRWDRARQETQYF. The CDR3 DNA is TGTGCCAGCAGCCGCTGGGACAGGGCGCGCCAAGAGACCCAGTACTTC.

This clone occurred a few times. V and J are TRBV6-5 and TRBJ2-7; 9 positions match TRBD1. Trimming cost V 2 bases and J 2 bases; bases outside gene matches: 10. Per the germline V gene, CDR1 is MNHEY and CDR2 is SVGAGI. CDR3 length: 17 amino acids. The CDR3 coding sequence is TGTGCCAGCAGTTACCCGGGACAGGGAACTGCCCCCTACGAGCAGTACTTC. Amino acids: CASSYPGQGTAPYEQYF.

The chain employs TRBV30 and TRBJ2-7; D not resolved. V dropped 3 bases and J dropped 0 bases, with 24 bases sitting between them. The germline V gene has CDR1 GTSNPN and CDR2 SVGIG (reference sequence). The CDR3 spans 18 residues. The CDR3 bases are TGTGCCTGGAGGATCGGGCGGTGGCGGTTTGTCGGCTCCTACGAGCAGTACTTC. Residues: CAWRIGRWRFVGSYEQYF.

The V gene is TRBV5-1, the J gene TRBJ2-2; 8 bases are a match to TRBD2. This CDR3 is built from 15 residues. The ends lost 4 bases at V and 5 bases at J; junction bases unmatched: 7. Germline assignment: CDR1 SGHRS and CDR2 YFSETQ. The CDR3, as DNA: TGCGCCAGCAGCAGTGATTTAGCGGGAACCGGGGAGCTGTTTTTT. Amino acid sequence: CASSSDLAGTGELFF.

The V and J genes are TRBV5-1 and TRBJ2-7; D is uncertain. The CDR3 consists of 14 residues. CDR1 is SGHRS, CDR2 YFSETQ, per germline. V shed 0 bases and J shed 3 bases, with 10 bases lying between them. The CDR3 DNA sequence: TGCGCCAGCAGCTTGGCCTCAGAGAGCTACGAGCAGTACTTC. This gives the protein CASSLASESYEQYF. Using reference TRBV5-1 and TRBJ2-7 for the parts outside the CDR3, the full variable domain is KAGVTQTPRYLIKTRGQQVTLSCSPISGHRSVSWYQQTPGQGLQFLFEYFSETQRNKGNFPGRFSGRQFSNSRSEMNVSTLELGDSALYLCASSLASESYEQYFGPGTRLTVT.

Turning to this clone: One junction end does not reproduce the germline sequence, and a read error may be involved. The chain carries TRBV13 and TRBJ1-3, with no clear D. The CDR3 totals 13 residues. Germline values: CDR1 PRHDT, CDR2 FYEKMQ (reference sequence). CDR3 region: CASSLEGQSNVVF. The CDR3 DNA reads TGTGCCAGCAGCTTAGAGGGCCAGTCAAATGTTGTTTTT.

There are a few counts of this clone. The chain recombines TRBV19 with TRBJ2-7, with 8 bases lining up with TRBD2. J gave up 5 bases and V 3 bases, and 6 bases lay outside the gene matches. The CDR3 runs to 14 residues. Per germline, CDR1 LNHDA and CDR2 SQIVND (reference sequence). CDR3 in amino acids: CASSIQAGVDEQYF. CDR3 bases: TGTGCCAGTAGTATCCAAGCGGGAGTGGACGAGCAGTACTTC.

There are a few counts of this clone. J is TRBJ2-7 and V is TRBV6-1; tentative D call: TRBD1 (5 bases). Germline CDR1 and CDR2: MNHNS and SASEGT. The CDR3 contains 15 residues. Between the trimmed V and J ends, which lost 5 bases and 0 bases, there was a span of 14 bases. CDR3 nucleotide sequence: TGTGCCAGCAGTTCCGGACACCTAATCTCCTACGAGCAGTACTTC. Protein: CASSSGHLISYEQYF.

This clone came up many times. This chain's CDR3 is CASSIRATALYEQYF. The CDR3 bases are TGTGCCAGCAGCATTAGGGCTACAGCATTATACGAGCAGTACTTC. The V gene is TRBV6-2 or TRBV6-3, the J gene TRBJ2-7; D not resolved. Germline values: CDR1 MNHEY, CDR2 SVGEGT. This CDR3 spans 15 amino acids. The V end was cut by 6 bases, the J end by 4 bases, with 19 bases between.

This clone was recorded a few times. The chain has TRBV6-1 and TRBJ1-5; a possible D gene is TRBD1 (6 bases). Germline CDR1 MNHNS, CDR2 SASEGT. The CDR3 consists of 14 residues. V was pared by 6 bases and J by 6 bases, with 15 bases between. The CDR3 spells CASRDLQGSQPQHF. The DNA for the CDR3 is TGTGCCAGCAGGGACTTACAGGGTAGTCAGCCCCAGCATTTT.